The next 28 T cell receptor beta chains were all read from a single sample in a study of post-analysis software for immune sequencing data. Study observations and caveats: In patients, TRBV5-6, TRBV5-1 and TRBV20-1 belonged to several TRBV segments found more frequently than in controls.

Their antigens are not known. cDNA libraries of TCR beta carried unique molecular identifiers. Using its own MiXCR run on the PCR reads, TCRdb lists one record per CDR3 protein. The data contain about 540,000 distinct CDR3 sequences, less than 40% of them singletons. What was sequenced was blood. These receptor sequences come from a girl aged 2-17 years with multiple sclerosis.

The CDR3, as DNA: TGCAGTGCTGACTCAAGGACGGGGGGGCTTAATTCTCTTGGTGAGCAGTTCTTC. Translation: CSADSRTGGLNSLGEQFF. The V gene is TRBV20-1, the J gene TRBJ2-1; 8 nucleotides agree with TRBD2. V gave up 5 bases and J gave up 9 bases; unmatched junction bases: 24. This CDR3 region has 18 residues. CDR1 is DFQATT, CDR2 SNEGSKA, per germline (reference sequence).

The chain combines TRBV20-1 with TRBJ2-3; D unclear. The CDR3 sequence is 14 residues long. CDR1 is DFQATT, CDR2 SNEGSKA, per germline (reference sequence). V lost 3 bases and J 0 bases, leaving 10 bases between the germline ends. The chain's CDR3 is CSASRFRSTDTQYF. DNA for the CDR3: TGCAGTGCTAGTCGGTTCCGAAGCACAGATACGCAGTATTTT.

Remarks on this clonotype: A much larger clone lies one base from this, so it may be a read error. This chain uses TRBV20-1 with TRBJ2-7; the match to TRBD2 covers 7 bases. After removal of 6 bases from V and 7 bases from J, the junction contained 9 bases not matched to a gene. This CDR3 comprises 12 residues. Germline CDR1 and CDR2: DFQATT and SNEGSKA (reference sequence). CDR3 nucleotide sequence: TGCAGTGCCGTTAGGACTAGTTATGAGCAGTACTTC. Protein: CSAVRTSYEQYF.

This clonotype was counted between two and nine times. The CDR3 sequence: CAISESPLAGSYNEQFF. CDR3 bases: TGTGCCATCAGTGAGTCTCCGCTAGCGGGATCCTACAATGAGCAGTTCTTC. The chain employs TRBV10-3 and TRBJ2-1; 9 positions match TRBD2. V lost 0 bases and J lost 1; bases outside the gene matches: 4. This CDR3 spans 17 amino acids. Per germline, CDR1 ENHRY and CDR2 SYGVKD.

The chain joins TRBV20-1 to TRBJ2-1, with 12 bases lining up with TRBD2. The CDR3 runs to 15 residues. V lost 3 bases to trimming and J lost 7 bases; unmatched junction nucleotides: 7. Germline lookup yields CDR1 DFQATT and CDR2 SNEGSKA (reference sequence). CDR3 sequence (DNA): TGCAGTGCTAGTTACGGGCTAGCGGGGGGGAATGAGCAGTTCTTC. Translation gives CSASYGLAGGNEQFF.

DNA for the CDR3: TGTGCCAGCAGTTTAACTGTGACCGGGAACACTGAAGCTTTCTTT. This gives the protein CASSLTVTGNTEAFF. This chain connects TRBV28 to TRBJ1-1; no firm D call. V was clipped by 2 bases and J by 1 base, with 11 bases between them. CDR1 and CDR2 from the germline V gene are MDHEN and SYDVKM. The CDR3 is 15 residues long.

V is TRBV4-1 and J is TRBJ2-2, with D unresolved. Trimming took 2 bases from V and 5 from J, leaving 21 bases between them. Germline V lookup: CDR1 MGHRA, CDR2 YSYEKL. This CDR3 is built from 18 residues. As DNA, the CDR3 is TGCGCCAGCAGCCAACTCCTGACTGGCGGTGGGGTGACCGGGGAGCTGTTTTTT. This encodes CASSQLLTGGGVTGELFF.

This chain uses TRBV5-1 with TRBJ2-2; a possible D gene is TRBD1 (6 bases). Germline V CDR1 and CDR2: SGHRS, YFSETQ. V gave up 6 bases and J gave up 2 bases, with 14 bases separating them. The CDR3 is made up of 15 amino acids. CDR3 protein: CASTGARVNTGELFF. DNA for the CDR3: TGCGCCAGCACAGGGGCCAGGGTAAACACCGGGGAGCTGTTTTTT.

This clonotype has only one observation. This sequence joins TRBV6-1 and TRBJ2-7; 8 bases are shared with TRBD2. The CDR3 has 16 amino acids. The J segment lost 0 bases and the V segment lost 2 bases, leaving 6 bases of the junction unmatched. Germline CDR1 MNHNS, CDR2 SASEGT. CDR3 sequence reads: CASSESLAESSYEQYF. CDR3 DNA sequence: TGTGCCAGCAGTGAATCACTAGCGGAAAGCTCCTACGAGCAGTACTTC.

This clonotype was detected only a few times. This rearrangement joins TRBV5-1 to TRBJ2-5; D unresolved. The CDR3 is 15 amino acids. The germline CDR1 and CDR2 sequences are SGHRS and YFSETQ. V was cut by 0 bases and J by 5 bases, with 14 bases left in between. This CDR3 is CASSLDATTSETQYF. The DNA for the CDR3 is TGCGCCAGCAGCTTGGACGCGACCACAAGCGAGACCCAGTACTTC.

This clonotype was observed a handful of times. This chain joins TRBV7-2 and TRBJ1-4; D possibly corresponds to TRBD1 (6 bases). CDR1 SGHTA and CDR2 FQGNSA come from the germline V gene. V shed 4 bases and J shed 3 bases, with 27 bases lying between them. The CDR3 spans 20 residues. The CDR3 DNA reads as TGTGCCAGCAGCTGGGGGCCATCGGCAGGGCGCATCCCAGCTAATGAAAAACTGTTTTTT. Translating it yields CASSWGPSAGRIPANEKLFF.

The DNA for the CDR3 is TGTGCCAGCGTTCAGACAGGGTCGGTCAAAAACATTCAGTACTTC. Translation: CASVQTGSVKNIQYF. The rearrangement uses TRBV28 and TRBJ2-4; 7 bases map to TRBD1. Germline V gives CDR1 MDHEN, CDR2 SYDVKM. This CDR3 has 15 amino acids. V dropped 8 bases and J dropped 3; count of bases not matched to a gene: 10.

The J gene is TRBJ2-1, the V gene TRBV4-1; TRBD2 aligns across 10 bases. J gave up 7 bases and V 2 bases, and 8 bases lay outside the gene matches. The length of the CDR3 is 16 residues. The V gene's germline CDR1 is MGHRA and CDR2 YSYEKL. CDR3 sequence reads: CASSQSGTSVTNEQFF. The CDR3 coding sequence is TGCGCCAGCAGCCAATCAGGGACTAGCGTGACAAATGAGCAGTTCTTC.

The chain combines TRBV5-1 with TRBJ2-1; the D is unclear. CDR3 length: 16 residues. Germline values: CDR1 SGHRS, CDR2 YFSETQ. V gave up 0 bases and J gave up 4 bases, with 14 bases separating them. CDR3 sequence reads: CASSLGWGSPYNEQFF. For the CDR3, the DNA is TGCGCCAGCAGCTTGGGGTGGGGTAGTCCTTACAATGAGCAGTTCTTC.

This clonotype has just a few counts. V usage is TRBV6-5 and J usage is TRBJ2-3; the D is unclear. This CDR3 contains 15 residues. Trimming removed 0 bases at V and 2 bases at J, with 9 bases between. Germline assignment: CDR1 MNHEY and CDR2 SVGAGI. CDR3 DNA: TGTGCCAGCAGTTACTCAGTCCTTTTCACAGATACGCAGTATTTT. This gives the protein CASSYSVLFTDTQYF.

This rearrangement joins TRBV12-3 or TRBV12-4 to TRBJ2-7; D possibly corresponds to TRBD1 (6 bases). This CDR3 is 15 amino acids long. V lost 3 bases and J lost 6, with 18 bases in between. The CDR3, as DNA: TGTGCCAGCAGTTTTGTAGGGGGTACTTCGGGCGAGCAGTACTTC. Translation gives CASSFVGGTSGEQYF.

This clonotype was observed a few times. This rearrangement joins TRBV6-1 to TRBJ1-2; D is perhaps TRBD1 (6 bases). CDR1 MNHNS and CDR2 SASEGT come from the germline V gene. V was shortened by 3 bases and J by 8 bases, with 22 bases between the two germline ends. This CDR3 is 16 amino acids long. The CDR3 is CASSELTGRFGAGYTF. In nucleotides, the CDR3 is TGTGCCAGCAGTGAGCTGACAGGCCGCTTCGGAGCGGGCTACACCTTC.

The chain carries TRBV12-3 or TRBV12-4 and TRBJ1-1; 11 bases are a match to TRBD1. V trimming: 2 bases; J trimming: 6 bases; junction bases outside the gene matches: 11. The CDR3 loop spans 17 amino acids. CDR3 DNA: TGTGCCAGCAGTTTATTACCGGGACAGGGGGTAAGGGCTGAAGCTTTCTTT. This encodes CASSLLPGQGVRAEAFF.

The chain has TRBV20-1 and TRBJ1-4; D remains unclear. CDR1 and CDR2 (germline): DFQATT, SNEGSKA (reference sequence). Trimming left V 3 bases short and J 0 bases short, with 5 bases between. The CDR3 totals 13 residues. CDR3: CSARTSTNEKLFF. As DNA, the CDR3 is TGCAGTGCTAGGACTTCAACTAATGAAAAACTGTTTTTT.

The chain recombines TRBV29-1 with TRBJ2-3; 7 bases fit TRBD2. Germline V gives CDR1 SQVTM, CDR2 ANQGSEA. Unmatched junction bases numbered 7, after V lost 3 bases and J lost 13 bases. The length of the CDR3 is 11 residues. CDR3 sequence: CSVEASGGKYF. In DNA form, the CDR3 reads TGCAGCGTTGAGGCTAGCGGAGGGAAGTATTTT.

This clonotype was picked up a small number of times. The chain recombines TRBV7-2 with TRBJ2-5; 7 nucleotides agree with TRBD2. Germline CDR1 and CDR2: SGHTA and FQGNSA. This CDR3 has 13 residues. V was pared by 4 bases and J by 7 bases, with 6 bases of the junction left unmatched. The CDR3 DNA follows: TGTGCCAGCAGCTGGGGAGGGGCAGGGACCCAGTACTTC. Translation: CASSWGGAGTQYF.

The CDR3 reads CASSLNSGDYNEQFF. CDR3 nucleotides: TGTGCCAGCAGCTTAAACTCGGGGGACTACAATGAGCAGTTCTTC. This rearrangement joins TRBV7-3 to TRBJ2-1; D may be TRBD2 (6 bases). Trimming stripped 1 base from V and 3 bases from J, with 10 bases between. CDR3 length: 15 residues. The germline V gene has CDR1 SGHTA and CDR2 FQGTGA. The full variable domain, rest sourced from reference TRBV7-3 and TRBJ2-1, is GAGVSQTPSNKVTEKGKYVELRCDPISGHTALYWYRQSLGQGPEFLIYFQGTGAADDSGLPNDRFFAVRPEGSVSTLKIQRTERGDSAVYLCASSLNSGDYNEQFFGPGTRLTVL.

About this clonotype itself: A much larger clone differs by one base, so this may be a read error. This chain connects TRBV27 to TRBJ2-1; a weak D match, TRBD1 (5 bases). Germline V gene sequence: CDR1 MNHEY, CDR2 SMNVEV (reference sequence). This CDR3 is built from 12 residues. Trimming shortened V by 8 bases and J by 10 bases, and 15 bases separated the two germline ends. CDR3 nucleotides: TGTGCCAGCTCGCCAGGGCGTGTGGAGCAGTTCTTC. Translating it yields CASSPGRVEQFF.

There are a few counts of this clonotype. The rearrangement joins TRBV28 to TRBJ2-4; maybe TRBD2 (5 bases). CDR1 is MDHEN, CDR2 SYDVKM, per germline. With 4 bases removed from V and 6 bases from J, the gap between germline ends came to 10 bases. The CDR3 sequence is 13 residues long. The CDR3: CASSYPGRNIQYF. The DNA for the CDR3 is TGTGCCAGCAGTTACCCGGGAAGAAACATTCAGTACTTC.

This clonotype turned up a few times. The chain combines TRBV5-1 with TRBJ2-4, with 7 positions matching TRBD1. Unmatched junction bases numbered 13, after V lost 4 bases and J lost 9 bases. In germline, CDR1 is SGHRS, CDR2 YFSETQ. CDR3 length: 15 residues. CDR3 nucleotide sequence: TGCGCCAGCAGCCCGGGAACCAGGGACAGAGGCATTCAGTACTTC. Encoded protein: CASSPGTRDRGIQYF. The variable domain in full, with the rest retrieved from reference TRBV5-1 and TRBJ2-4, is KAGVTQTPRYLIKTRGQQVTLSCSPISGHRSVSWYQQTPGQGLQFLFEYFSETQRNKGNFPGRFSGRQFSNSRSEMNVSTLELGDSALYLCASSPGTRDRGIQYFGAGTRLSVL.

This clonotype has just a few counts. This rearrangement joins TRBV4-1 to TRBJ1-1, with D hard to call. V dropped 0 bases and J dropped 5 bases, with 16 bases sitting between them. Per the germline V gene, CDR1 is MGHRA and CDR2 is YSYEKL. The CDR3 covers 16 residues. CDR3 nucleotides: TGCGCCAGCAGCCAAGATTCCTTTTGGGCGGGGACTGAAGCTTTCTTT. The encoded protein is CASSQDSFWAGTEAFF.

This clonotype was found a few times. CDR3 loop: CASSSGKGNIQYF. The CDR3 DNA sequence: TGTGCCAGCAGTTCAGGGAAGGGAAACATTCAGTACTTC. The V call is TRBV5-6, the J call TRBJ2-4, with D possibly TRBD1 on 5 matching bases. Germline CDR1 and CDR2: SGHDT and YYEEEE. The V and J ends lost 5 bases and 6 bases respectively, with 12 bases between them. The length of the CDR3 is 13 residues.

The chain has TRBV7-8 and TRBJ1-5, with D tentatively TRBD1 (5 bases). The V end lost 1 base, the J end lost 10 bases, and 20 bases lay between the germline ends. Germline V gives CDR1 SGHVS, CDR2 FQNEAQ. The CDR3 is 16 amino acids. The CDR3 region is CASSLGQGTGGQPQHF. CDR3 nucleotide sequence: TGTGCCAGCAGCTTAGGGCAGGGAACGGGAGGTCAACCCCAGCATTTT. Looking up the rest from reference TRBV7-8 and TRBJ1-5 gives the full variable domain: GAGVSQSPRYKVAKRGQDVALRCDPISGHVSLFWYQQALGQGPEFLTYFQNEAQLDKSGLPSDRFFAERPEGSVSTLKIQRTQQEDSAVYLCASSLGQGTGGQPQHFGDGTRLSIL.